This entry lists 10 T cell receptor beta chains sequenced from one sample in a study of cytomegalovirus exposure and HLA in healthy donors. PCR involved 60 Vbeta and 13 Jbeta primers. Generated by immunoSEQ multiplex PCR, the TCRdb table keeps only in-frame clones and is missing some. The sample has some 190,000 clones, 65% to 85% seen once. The source material was PBMCs. These receptors were collected from a girl aged 5-17 years in good health and CMV-seropositive.

The chain joins TRBV11-2 to TRBJ2-1; the match to TRBD1 covers 9 bases. Unmatched junction bases numbered 14, after V lost 5 bases and J lost 9 bases. In germline, CDR1 is SGHAT, CDR2 FQNNGV. The CDR3 runs 16 residues. This CDR3 is CASSPRPGTGLGEQFF. The CDR3, as DNA: TGTGCCAGCAGCCCAAGACCCGGGACAGGGTTGGGTGAGCAGTTCTTC.

This chain joins TRBV5-6 and TRBJ2-1, with a weak D call TRBD2 (6 bases). Germline loops: CDR1 SGHDT, CDR2 YYEEEE. The CDR3 spans 17 residues. V shed 0 bases and J shed 4 bases, with 17 bases lying between them. CDR3 sequence: CASSLDLATNLYNEQFF. CDR3 nucleotide sequence: TGTGCCAGCAGCTTGGATCTAGCGACCAACCTATACAATGAGCAGTTCTTC. The full variable domain, completed using reference TRBV5-6 and TRBJ2-1, is DAGVTQSPTHLIKTRGQQVTLRCSPKSGHDTVSWYQQALGQGPQFIFQYYEEEERQRGNFPDRFSGHQFPNYSSELNVNALLLGDSALYLCASSLDLATNLYNEQFFGPGTRLTVL.

The rearrangement links TRBV14 to TRBJ1-2, with D possibly TRBD1 on 5 matching bases. This CDR3 is 14 amino acids long. The germline V and J ends were trimmed by 4 bases and 5 bases, with 14 bases remaining between them. Germline V gives CDR1 SGHDN, CDR2 FVKESK. The CDR3 bases are TGTGCCAGCAGCCCCCGGGAGGAGGGGTATGGCTACACCTTC. It codes for CASSPREEGYGYTF.

The chain joins TRBV6-4 to TRBJ1-5; possible D gene TRBD1, 5 bases. V was pared by 5 bases and J by 1 base, with 9 bases between. Per germline, CDR1 MRHNA and CDR2 SNTAGT. The CDR3 is made up of 14 amino acids. The CDR3: CASSSGHSNQPQHF. CDR3 bases: TGTGCCAGCAGTTCTGGACACAGCAATCAGCCCCAGCATTTT.

The chain joins TRBV5-4 to TRBJ2-1; 9 bases are a match to TRBD2. The CDR3 spans 15 residues. V was pared by 3 bases and J by 6 bases, with 7 bases of the junction left unmatched. Germline-derived CDR1 and CDR2 are SGHNT and YYREEE (reference sequence). CDR3 in DNA: TGTGCCAGCAGCTCCCGGCGGGAGGGCATCAATGAGCAGTTCTTC. This encodes CASSSRREGINEQFF.

This chain links TRBV15 with TRBJ1-4; 12 nucleotides agree with TRBD1. The CDR3 runs 17 residues. The V gene's germline CDR1 is LNHNV and CDR2 YYDKDF (reference sequence). The trim removed 0 bases at V and 7 bases at J, leaving 6 bases unmatched. CDR3 DNA: TGTGCCACCAGCAGAGAGGGACAGGGGGCGATTAGTGAAAAACTGTTTTTT. Protein product: CATSREGQGAISEKLFF.

The chain employs TRBV19 and TRBJ1-5, with a tentative D call TRBD1 (5 bases). The CDR3 is 15 residues long. V gave up 4 bases and J gave up 7 bases, with 17 bases separating them. Looked up from germline, CDR1 is LNHDA and CDR2 is SQIVND (reference sequence). CDR3 DNA: TGTGCCAGTAGTAGCCGGGACGCGGGAAGACAGCCCCAGCATTTT. As protein: CASSSRDAGRQPQHF.

This chain connects TRBV6-4 to TRBJ2-1; 7 positions match TRBD2. This CDR3 is built from 16 residues. Germline V CDR1 and CDR2: MRHNA, SNTAGT. J lost 0 bases, V lost 3 bases, and 5 bases had no gene match. CDR3 region: CASSEVGEGSYNEQFF. CDR3 sequence (DNA): TGTGCCAGCAGTGAGGTGGGGGAGGGCTCCTACAATGAGCAGTTCTTC.

This chain links TRBV5-1 with TRBJ2-1; 7 bases map to TRBD2. CDR1 is SGHRS, CDR2 YFSETQ, per germline. Trimming took 4 bases from V and 2 from J; bases not matched to a gene: 12. The CDR3 totals 17 residues. The CDR3: CASSLSPASGTYNEQFF. The CDR3 bases are TGCGCCAGCAGCCTCTCCCCAGCTAGCGGCACCTACAATGAGCAGTTCTTC.

The rearrangement joins TRBV25-1 to TRBJ2-3, with TRBD1 matching 9 bases. Per the germline V gene, CDR1 is MGHDK and CDR2 is SYGVNS. J was trimmed by 4 bases and V by 2 bases; bases with no gene match: 10. The CDR3 loop spans 17 amino acids. As DNA, the CDR3 is TGTGCCAGCAGTGAAGCTCGGACAGGGGTACTCGCAGATACGCAGTATTTT. Encoded protein: CASSEARTGVLADTQYF.